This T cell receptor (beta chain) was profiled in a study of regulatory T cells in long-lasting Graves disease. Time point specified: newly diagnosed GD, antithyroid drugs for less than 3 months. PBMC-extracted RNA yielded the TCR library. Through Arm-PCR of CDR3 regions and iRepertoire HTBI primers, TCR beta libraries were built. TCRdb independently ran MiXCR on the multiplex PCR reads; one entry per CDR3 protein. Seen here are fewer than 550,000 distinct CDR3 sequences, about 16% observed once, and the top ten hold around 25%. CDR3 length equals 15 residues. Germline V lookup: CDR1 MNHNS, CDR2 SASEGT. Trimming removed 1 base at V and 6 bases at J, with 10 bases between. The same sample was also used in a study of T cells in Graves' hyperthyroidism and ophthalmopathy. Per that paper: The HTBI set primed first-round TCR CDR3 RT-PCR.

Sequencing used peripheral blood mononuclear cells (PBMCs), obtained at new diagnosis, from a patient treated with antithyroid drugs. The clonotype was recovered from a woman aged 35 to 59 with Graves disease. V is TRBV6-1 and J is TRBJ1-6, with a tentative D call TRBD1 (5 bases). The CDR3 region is CASSEVWDPNSPLHF. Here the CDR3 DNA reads TGTGCCAGCAGTGAAGTTTGGGACCCTAATTCACCCCTCCACTTT.